This T cell receptor (beta chain) originates from a study of T cell repertoires in cytomegalovirus infection. About the study: Both a matching HLA type and CMV infection were indicated by public TCR beta signatures. General study results and limits: Clonotypes of TCR beta that were HLA-C-restricted and CMV-specific dominated the ex vivo response. There were carriers of CMV plus the relevant HLA, and cumulative public TCR beta family frequency identified them.

On this clonotype itself: Antigen: not known.

CDR3 length: 17 amino acids. V lost 0 bases to trimming and J lost 0 bases, with 15 bases between them. Germline V gives CDR1 DFQATT, CDR2 SNEGSKA (reference sequence). TCRdb ran MiXCR on the reads and lists one entry per CDR3 protein. The data contain about a million distinct CDR3 sequences, 30% to 40% of them singletons. This receptor was obtained from a human donor in good health (CMV status not recorded). Some clones in this sample may be carry-over from other donors' samples. The genes are TRBV20-1 and TRBJ1-5, with D unclear. The sample was cultured CD8+ T cells from PBMCs, taken from culture after CMV antigen stimulation. CDR3 amino acids: CSARDRGGSNSNQPQHF. The CDR3 DNA follows: TGCAGTGCTAGAGACCGCGGTGGCAGCAATAGCAATCAGCCCCAGCATTTT.